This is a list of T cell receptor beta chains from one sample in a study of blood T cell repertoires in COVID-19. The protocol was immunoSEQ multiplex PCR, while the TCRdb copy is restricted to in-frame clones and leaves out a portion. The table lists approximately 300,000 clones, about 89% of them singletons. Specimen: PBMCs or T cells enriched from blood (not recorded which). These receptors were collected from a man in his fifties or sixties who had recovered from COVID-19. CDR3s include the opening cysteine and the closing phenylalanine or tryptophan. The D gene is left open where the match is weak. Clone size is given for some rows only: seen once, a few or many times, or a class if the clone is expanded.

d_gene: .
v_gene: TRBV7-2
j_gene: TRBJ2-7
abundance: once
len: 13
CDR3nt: TGTGCCAGCAGCCCCGGGAATAACTACGAGCAGTACTTC
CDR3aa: CASSPGNNYEQYF

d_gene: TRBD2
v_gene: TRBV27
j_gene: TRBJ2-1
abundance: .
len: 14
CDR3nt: TGTGCCAGCAGTTTACGGGAGGACTACAATGAGCAGTTCTTC
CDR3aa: CASSLREDYNEQFF

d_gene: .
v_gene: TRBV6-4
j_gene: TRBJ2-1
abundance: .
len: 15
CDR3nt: TGTGCCAGCAGTTCTGGGGGCGGGAGAGCCGGTGAGCAGTTCTTC
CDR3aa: CASSSGGGRAGEQFF

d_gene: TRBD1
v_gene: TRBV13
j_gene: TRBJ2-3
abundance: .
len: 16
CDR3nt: TGTGCCAGCAGCTTACCCGGGACAGGGGGCACAGATACGCAGTATTTT
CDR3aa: CASSLPGTGGTDTQYF

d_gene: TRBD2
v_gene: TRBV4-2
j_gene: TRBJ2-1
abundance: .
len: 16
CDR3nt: TGTGCCAGCAGCCGAGGGACTAGCGGGGGGAACAATGAGCAGTTCTTC
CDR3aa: CASSRGTSGGNNEQFF

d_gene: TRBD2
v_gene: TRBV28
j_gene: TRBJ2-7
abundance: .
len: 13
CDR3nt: TGTGCCAGCAGGGGAGGGCCTCCCTACGAGCAGTACTTC
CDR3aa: CASRGGPPYEQYF

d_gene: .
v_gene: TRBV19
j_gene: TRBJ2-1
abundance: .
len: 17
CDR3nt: TGTGCCAGTAGTATAGGTGCGGGGCCTAGCTCCTACAATGAGCAGTTCTTC
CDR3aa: CASSIGAGPSSYNEQFF

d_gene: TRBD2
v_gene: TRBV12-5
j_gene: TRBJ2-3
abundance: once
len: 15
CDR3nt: TGTGCTAGTGGTTTGGACCGACTAGCCCCAGATACGCAGTATTTT
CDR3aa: CASGLDRLAPDTQYF

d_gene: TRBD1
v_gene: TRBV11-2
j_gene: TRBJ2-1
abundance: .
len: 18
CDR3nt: TGTGCCAGCAGCCCCGTCCCGGGACAGGGGCAGTCCTACAATGAGCAGTTCTTC
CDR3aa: CASSPVPGQGQSYNEQFF

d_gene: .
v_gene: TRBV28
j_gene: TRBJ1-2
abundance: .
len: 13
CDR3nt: TGTGCCAGCAGTTCCCTACAGGGTACTGGCTACACCTTC
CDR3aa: CASSSLQGTGYTF

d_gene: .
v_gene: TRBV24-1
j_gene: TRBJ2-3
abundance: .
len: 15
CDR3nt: TGTGCCACCAGTGACTCCGGGTCGCCCACAGATACGCAGTATTTT
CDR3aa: CATSDSGSPTDTQYF

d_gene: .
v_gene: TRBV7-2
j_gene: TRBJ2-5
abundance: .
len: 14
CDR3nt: TGTGCCAGCAGCCACGGGACTTCGCAAGAGACCCAGTACTTC
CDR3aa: CASSHGTSQETQYF

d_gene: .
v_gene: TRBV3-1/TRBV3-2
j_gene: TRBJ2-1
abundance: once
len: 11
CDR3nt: TGTGCCAGCAGCCAAGCAAATGAGCAGTTCTTC
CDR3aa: CASSQANEQFF

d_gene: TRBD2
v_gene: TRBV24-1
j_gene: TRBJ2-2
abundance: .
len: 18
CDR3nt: TGTGCCACCAGTGATTTAGTAGCAGCGGGAGCTGGCACCGGGGAGCTGTTTTTT
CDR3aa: CATSDLVAAGAGTGELFF

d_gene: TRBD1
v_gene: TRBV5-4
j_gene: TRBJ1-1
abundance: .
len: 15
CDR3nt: TGTGCCAGCAGCACCCCGACAGGGGGGGCCACTGAAGCTTTCTTT
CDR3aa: CASSTPTGGATEAFF

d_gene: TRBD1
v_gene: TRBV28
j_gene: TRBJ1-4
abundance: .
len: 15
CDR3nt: TGTGCCAGCAGCGCATTCGACAGGGCTGGTGAAAAACTGTTTTTT
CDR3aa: CASSAFDRAGEKLFF

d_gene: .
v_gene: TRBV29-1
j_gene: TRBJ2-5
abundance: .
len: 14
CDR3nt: TGCAGCGCCTCAAAAGTGGCAGGGAAAGAGACCCAGTACTTC
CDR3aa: CSASKVAGKETQYF

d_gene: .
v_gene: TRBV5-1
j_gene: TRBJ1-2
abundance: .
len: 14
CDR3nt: TGCGCCAGCAGCTTGGGGCAGGGGTCGTTCGGCTACACCTTC
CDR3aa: CASSLGQGSFGYTF

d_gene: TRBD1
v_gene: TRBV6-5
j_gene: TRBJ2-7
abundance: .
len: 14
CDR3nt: TGTGCCAGCAGTTACATGAGGGGGCGGAACGAGCAGTACTTC
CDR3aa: CASSYMRGRNEQYF

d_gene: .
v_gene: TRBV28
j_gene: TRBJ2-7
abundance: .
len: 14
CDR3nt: TGTGCCAGCAGTTTATCTCAGGGATCCTACGAGCAGTACTTC
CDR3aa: CASSLSQGSYEQYF

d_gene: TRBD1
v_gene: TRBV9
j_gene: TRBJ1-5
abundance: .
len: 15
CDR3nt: TGTGCCAGCAGCGGATCGGGACAGAGCAATCAGCCCCAGCATTTT
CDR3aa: CASSGSGQSNQPQHF

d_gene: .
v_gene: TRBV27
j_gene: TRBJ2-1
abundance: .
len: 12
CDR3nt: TGTGCCAGCAGTGTACGCGGGTACGAGCAGTTCTTC
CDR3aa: CASSVRGYEQFF

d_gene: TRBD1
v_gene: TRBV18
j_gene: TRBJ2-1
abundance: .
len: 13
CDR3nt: TGTGCCAGCTCACCCTCACAGGGGAATGAGCAGTTCTTC
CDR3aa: CASSPSQGNEQFF

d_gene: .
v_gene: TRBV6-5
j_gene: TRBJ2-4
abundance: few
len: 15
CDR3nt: TGTGCCAGCAGTTACGCCGCAGGGACCAAAAACATTCAGTACTTC
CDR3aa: CASSYAAGTKNIQYF

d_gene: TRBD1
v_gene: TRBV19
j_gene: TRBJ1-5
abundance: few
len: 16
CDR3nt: TGTGCCAGCTCGAACAGGGCAGGGGGTAGAAATCAGCCCCAGCATTTT
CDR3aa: CASSNRAGGRNQPQHF

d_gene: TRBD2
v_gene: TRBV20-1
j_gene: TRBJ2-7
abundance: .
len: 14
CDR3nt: TGCAGTGCTAGTGCTAGCGGGGGTTCCTACGAGCAGTACTTC
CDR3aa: CSASASGGSYEQYF

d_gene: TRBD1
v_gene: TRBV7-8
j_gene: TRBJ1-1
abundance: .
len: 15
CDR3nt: TGTGCCAGCAGCTTAGCCGACAGGGGATCCACTGAAGCTTTCTTT
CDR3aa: CASSLADRGSTEAFF

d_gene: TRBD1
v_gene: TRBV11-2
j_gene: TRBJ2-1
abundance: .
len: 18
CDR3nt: TGTGCCAGCAGCCCGAGTCCCGGGACAGGGGGCGGGTACAATGAGCAGTTCTTC
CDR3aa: CASSPSPGTGGGYNEQFF

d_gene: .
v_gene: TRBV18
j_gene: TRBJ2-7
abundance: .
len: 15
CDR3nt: TGTGCCAGCTCACCTGATGTATTCGGGGTAGGCGAGCAGTACTTC
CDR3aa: CASSPDVFGVGEQYF

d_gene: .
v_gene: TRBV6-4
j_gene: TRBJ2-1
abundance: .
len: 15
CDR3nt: TGTGCCAGCAGTCTTGACGGGAGAGCCTACAATGAGCAGTTCTTC
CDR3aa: CASSLDGRAYNEQFF

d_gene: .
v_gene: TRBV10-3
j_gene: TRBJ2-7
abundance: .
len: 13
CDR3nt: TGTGCCATCGGGGACACGGACTCCTACGAGCAGTACTTC
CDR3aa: CAIGDTDSYEQYF

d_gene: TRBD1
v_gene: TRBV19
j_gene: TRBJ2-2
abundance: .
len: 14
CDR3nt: TGTGCCAGTACACGGGACAGGGGAGCCGGGGAGCTGTTTTTT
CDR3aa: CASTRDRGAGELFF

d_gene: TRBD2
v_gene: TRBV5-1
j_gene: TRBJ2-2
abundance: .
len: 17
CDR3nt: TGCGCTAGCGCGGGGGGACCGGGACCGGCGAACACCGGGGAGCTGTTTTTT
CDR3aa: CASAGGPGPANTGELFF

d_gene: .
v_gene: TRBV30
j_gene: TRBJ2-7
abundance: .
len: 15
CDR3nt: TGTGCCTGGGGTAACACGGGACTTTCCCTCTACGAGCAGTACTTC
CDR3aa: CAWGNTGLSLYEQYF

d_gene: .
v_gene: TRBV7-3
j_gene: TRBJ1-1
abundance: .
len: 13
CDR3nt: TGTGCCAGCAGCTTCGAAGAGGACACTGAAGCTTTCTTT
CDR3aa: CASSFEEDTEAFF

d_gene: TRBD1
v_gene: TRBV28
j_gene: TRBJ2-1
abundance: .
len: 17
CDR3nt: TGTGCCAGCAGTTGGGATTGGGACAGGGGGCTATTTAATGAGCAGTTCTTC
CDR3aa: CASSWDWDRGLFNEQFF

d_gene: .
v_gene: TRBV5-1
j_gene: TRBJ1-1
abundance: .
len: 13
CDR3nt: TGCGCCAGCAGCGCGAGCCAGAACACTGAAGCTTTCTTT
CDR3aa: CASSASQNTEAFF

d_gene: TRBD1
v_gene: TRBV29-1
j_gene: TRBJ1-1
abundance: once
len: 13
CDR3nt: TGCAGCGTTGCGGGACAGGGATCCACTGAAGCTTTCTTT
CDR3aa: CSVAGQGSTEAFF

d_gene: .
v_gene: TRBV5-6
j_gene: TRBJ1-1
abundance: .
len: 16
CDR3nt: TGTGCCAGCAGCGCGGGCCAACAGGGTTTTTACACTGAAGCTTTCTTT
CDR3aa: CASSAGQQGFYTEAFF

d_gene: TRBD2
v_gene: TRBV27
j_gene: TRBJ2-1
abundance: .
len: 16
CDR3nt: TGTGCCAGCAGTTCGGGACTAGCGGCCTCCTACAATGAGCAGTTCTTC
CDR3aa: CASSSGLAASYNEQFF

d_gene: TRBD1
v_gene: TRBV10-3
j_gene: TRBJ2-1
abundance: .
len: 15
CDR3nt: TGTGCCATCAGTGACCAGGGGGCCTCCTACAATGAGCAGTTCTTC
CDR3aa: CAISDQGASYNEQFF

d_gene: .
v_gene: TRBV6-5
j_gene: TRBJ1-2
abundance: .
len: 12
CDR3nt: TGTGCCAGCAGTAGTGTGGTGAGAGGCTACACCTTC
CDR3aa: CASSSVVRGYTF

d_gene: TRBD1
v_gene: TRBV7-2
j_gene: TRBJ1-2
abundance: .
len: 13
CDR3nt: TGTGCCAGCAGCGCTGGGACAGGGGCCGGCTACACCTTC
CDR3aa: CASSAGTGAGYTF

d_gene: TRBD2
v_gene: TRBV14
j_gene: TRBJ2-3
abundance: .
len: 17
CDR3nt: TGTGCCAGCAGCCAAGATAGTGAACTAGCGGGAGTAGATACGCAGTATTTT
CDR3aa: CASSQDSELAGVDTQYF

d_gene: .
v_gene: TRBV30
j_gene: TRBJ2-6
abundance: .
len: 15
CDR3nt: TGTGCCTGGAAAAGACCGGGGAGTGGGGCCAACGTCCTGACTTTC
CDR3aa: CAWKRPGSGANVLTF

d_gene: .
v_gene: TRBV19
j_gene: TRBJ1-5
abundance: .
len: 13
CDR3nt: TGTGCCAGTAGTGACAGTCTCAATCAGCCCCAGCATTTT
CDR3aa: CASSDSLNQPQHF

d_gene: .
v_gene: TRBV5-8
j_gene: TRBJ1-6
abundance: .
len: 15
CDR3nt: TGTGCCAGCACCTCGGGGGAGGGCTATAATTCACCCCTCCACTTT
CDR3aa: CASTSGEGYNSPLHF

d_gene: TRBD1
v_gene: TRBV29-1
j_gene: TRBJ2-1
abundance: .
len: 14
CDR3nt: TGCAGCGTTTCCCGACAGGGGGTCAGGAATGAGCAGTTCTTC
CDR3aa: CSVSRQGVRNEQFF

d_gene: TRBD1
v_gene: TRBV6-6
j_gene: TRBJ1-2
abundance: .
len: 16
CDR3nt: TGTGCCAGCAGTTTTATCGTGGGACAGGGGGCGCTTGGCTACACCTTC
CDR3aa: CASSFIVGQGALGYTF

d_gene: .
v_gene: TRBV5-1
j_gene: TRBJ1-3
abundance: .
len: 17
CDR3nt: TGCGCCAGCAGCTTGGGCGTGCTGACAGGCTCTGGAAACACCATATATTTT
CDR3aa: CASSLGVLTGSGNTIYF

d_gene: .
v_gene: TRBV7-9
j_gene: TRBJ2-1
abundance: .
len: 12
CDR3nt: TGTGCCAGCAGCTCTACCTACAATGAGCAGTTCTTC
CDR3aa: CASSSTYNEQFF